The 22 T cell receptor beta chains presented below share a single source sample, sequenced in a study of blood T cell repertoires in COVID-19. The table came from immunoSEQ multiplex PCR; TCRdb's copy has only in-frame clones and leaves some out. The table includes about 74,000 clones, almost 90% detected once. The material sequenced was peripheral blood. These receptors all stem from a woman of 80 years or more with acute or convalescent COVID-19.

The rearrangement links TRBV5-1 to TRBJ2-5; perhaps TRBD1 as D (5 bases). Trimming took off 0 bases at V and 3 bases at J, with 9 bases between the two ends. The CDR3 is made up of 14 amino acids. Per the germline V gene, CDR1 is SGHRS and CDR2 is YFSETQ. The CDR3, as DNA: TGCGCCAGCAGCTTGGTTGTAGGGGAAGAGACCCAGTACTTC. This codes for CASSLVVGEETQYF.

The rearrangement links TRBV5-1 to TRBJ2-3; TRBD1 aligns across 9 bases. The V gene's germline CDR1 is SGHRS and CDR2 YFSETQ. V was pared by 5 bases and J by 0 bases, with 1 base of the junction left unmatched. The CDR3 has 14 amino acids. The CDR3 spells CASRDRGSTDTQYF. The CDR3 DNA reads TGCGCCAGCAGGGACAGGGGAAGCACAGATACGCAGTATTTT. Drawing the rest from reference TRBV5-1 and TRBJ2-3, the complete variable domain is KAGVTQTPRYLIKTRGQQVTLSCSPISGHRSVSWYQQTPGQGLQFLFEYFSETQRNKGNFPGRFSGRQFSNSRSEMNVSTLELGDSALYLCASRDRGSTDTQYFGPGTRLTVL.

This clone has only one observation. The CDR3 sequence is CASSLGSLLAGYSTDTQYF. Here the CDR3 DNA reads TGTGCCAGCAGCTTGGGTAGTTTGTTAGCGGGTTATAGCACAGATACGCAGTATTTT. The chain is built from TRBV5-4 and TRBJ2-3, with 7 bases that match TRBD2. The CDR3 is 19 residues long. The germline CDR1 and CDR2 sequences are SGHNT and YYREEE (reference sequence). The J segment lost 0 bases and the V segment lost 0 bases, leaving 13 bases of the junction unmatched.

This CDR3 reads CASSFGDRGQSGEQYF. In nucleotides, the CDR3 is TGTGCCAGCAGCTTCGGTGACAGGGGGCAGTCGGGCGAGCAGTACTTC. The V and J genes are TRBV9 and TRBJ2-7, with TRBD1 matching 10 bases. CDR1 is SGDLS, CDR2 YYNGEE, per germline. The trim removed 4 bases at V and 6 bases at J, leaving 13 bases unmatched. The CDR3 runs to 16 residues.

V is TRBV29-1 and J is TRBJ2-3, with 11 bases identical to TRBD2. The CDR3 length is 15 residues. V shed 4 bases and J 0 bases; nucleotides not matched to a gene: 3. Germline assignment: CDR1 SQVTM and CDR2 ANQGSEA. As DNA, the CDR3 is TGCAGCGTTGGGGGACTAGCGGCGAGCACAGATACGCAGTATTTT. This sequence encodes CSVGGLAASTDTQYF.

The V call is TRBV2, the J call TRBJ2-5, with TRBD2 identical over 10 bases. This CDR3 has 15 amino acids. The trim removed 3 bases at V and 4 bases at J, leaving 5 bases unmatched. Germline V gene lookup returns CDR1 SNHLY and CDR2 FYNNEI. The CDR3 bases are TGTGCCAGCAGTGATAGACTAGCGGGTGGAGAGACCCAGTACTTC. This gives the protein CASSDRLAGGETQYF.

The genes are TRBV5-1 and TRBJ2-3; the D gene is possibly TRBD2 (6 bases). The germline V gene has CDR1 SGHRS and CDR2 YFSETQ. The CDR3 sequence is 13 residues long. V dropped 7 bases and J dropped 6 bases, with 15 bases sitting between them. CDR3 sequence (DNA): TGCGCCAGCCCGGGACTCGATTACGATACGCAGTATTTT. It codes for CASPGLDYDTQYF.

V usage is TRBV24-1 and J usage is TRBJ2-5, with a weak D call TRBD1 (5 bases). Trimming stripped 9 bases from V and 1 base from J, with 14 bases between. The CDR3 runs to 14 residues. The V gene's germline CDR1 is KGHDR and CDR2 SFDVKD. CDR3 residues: CATWQGYPQETQYF. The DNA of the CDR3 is TGTGCCACCTGGCAGGGATATCCCCAAGAGACCCAGTACTTC.

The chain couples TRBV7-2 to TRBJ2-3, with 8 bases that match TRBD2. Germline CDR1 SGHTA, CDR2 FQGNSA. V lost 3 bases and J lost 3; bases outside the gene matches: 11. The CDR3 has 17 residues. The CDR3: CASSLAGTGGLTDTQYF. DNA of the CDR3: TGTGCCAGCAGCTTGGCGGGGACGGGGGGGTTAACAGATACGCAGTATTTT.

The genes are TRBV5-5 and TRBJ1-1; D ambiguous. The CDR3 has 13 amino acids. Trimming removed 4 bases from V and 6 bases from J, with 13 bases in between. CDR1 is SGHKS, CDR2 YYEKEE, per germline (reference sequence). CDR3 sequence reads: CASSPPGESEAFF. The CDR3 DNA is TGTGCCAGCAGCCCCCCCGGGGAATCTGAAGCTTTCTTT.

CDR3 bases: TGTGCCAGTAGGAGGGACAGTAGCAATCAGCCCCAGCATTTT. This translates into CASRRDSSNQPQHF. The rearrangement links TRBV19 to TRBJ1-5, with 7 positions matching TRBD1. V was pared by 6 bases and J by 0 bases, with 2 bases of the junction left unmatched. CDR1 and CDR2 (germline): LNHDA, SQIVND (reference sequence). The CDR3 is made up of 14 amino acids. The full variable domain, with the rest looked up from reference TRBV19 and TRBJ1-5, is DGGITQSPKYLFRKEGQNVTLSCEQNLNHDAMYWYRQDPGQGLRLIYYSQIVNDFQKGDIAEGYSVSREKKESFPLTVTSAQKNPTAFYLCASRRDSSNQPQHFGDGTRLSIL.

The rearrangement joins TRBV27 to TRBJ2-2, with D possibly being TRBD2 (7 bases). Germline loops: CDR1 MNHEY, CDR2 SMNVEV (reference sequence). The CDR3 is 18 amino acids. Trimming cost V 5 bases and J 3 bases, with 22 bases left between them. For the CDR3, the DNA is TGTGCCAGCAGTCGAAGGACGGGCGGGGGCTGGGACACCGGGGAGCTGTTTTTT. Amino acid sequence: CASSRRTGGGWDTGELFF.

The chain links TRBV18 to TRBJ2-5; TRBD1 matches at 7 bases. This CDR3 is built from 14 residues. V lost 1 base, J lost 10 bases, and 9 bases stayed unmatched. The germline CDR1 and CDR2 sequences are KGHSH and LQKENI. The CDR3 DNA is TGTGCCAGCTCACCACGAGGGACAGACACGGTCCAGTACTTC. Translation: CASSPRGTDTVQYF.

Here the CDR3 DNA reads TGTGCCAGCAGTCTGGGCAGTGAAGCTTTCTTT. Encoded protein: CASSLGSEAFF. The V call is TRBV6-2 or TRBV6-3, the J call TRBJ1-1; D unclear. CDR1 MNHEY and CDR2 SVGEGT come from the germline V gene. The CDR3 is 11 residues long. Trimming pared 5 bases from V and 7 bases from J, leaving 8 bases between.

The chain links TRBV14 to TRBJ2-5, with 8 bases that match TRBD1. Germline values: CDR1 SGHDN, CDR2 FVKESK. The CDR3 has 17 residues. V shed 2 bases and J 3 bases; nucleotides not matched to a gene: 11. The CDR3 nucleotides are TGTGCCAGCAGCCAACGACTCCCACGACAGGGGAAAGAGACCCAGTACTTC. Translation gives CASSQRLPRQGKETQYF.

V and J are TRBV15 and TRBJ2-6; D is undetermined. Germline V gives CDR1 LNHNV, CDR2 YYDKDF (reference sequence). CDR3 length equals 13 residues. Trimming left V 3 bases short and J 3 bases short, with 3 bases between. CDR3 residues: CATSRSGANVLTF. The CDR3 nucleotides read TGTGCCACCAGCAGGAGTGGGGCCAACGTCCTGACTTTC.

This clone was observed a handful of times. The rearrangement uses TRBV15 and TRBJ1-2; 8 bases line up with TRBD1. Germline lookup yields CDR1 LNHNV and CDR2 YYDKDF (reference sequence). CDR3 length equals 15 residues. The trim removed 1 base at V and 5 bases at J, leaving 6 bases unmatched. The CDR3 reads CATSRAGTGSYGYTF. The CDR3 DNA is TGTGCCACCAGCAGAGCAGGGACAGGTTCTTATGGCTACACCTTC.

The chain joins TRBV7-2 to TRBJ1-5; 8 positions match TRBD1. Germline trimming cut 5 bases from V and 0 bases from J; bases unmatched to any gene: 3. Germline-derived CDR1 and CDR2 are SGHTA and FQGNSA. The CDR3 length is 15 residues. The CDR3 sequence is CASSMTGASNQPQHF. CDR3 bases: TGTGCCAGCAGCATGACAGGGGCTAGCAATCAGCCCCAGCATTTT.

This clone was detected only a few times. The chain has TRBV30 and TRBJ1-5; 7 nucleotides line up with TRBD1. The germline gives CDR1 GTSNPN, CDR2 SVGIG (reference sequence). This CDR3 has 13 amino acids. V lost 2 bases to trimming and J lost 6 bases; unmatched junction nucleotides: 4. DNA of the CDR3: TGTGCCTGGAGTATGGGGGACAGTCAGCCCCAGCATTTT. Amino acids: CAWSMGDSQPQHF.

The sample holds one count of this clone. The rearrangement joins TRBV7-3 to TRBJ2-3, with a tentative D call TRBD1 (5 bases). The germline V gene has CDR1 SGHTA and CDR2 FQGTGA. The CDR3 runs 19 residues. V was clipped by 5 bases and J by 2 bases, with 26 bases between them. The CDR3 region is CASSPDPGIWSQYTDTQYF. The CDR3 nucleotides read TGTGCCAGCAGCCCCGACCCAGGGATTTGGAGCCAATACACAGATACGCAGTATTTT.

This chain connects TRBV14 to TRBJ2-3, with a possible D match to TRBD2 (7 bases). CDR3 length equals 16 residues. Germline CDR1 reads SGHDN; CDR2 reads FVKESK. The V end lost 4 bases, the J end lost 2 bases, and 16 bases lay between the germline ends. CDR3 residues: CASSRLGRGPTDTQYF. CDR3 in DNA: TGTGCCAGCAGCCGCTTGGGGCGGGGGCCCACAGATACGCAGTATTTT.

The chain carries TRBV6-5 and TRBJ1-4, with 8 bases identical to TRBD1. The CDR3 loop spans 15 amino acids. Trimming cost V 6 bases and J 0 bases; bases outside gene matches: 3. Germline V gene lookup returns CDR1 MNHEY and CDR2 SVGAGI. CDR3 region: CASRDRVATNEKLFF. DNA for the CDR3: TGTGCCAGCAGGGACAGGGTCGCAACTAATGAAAAACTGTTTTTT.